One sample yielded the 5 T cell receptor beta chains listed below, sequenced in a study of cytomegalovirus exposure and HLA in healthy donors. The primer mix had 60 Vbeta and 13 Jbeta primers. TCRdb keeps only in-frame clones here, not all; method: immunoSEQ multiplex PCR. The sample holds 100,000 to 150,000 clones, 73% seen once. Source material: PBMCs. The receptors stem from a man aged 55 to 70 in good health and CMV-seropositive.

The CDR3 nucleotides are TGTGCCAGCAGTGGACGGGGAAGCTCCTATAATTCACCCCTCCACTTT. Protein product: CASSGRGSSYNSPLHF. This chain links TRBV2 with TRBJ1-6; D gene ambiguous. The CDR3 runs 16 residues. Germline loops: CDR1 SNHLY, CDR2 FYNNEI. V was trimmed by 4 bases and J by 0 bases, leaving 10 bases between them.

The chain carries TRBV27 and TRBJ2-2; 9 bases are a match to TRBD1. The CDR3 is made up of 14 amino acids. The V gene's germline CDR1 is MNHEY and CDR2 SMNVEV (reference sequence). V lost 7 bases to trimming and J lost 8 bases; unmatched junction nucleotides: 8. In DNA, the CDR3 is TGTGCCAGCAAAGTCCCGGGACAGGGTGGGGAGCTGTTTTTT. The encoded protein is CASKVPGQGGELFF.

This clone has more than one count but fewer than ten. The rearrangement joins TRBV6-5 to TRBJ1-1; 8 positions match TRBD1. Germline V gives CDR1 MNHEY, CDR2 SVGAGI. This CDR3 spans 12 amino acids. The trim removed 6 bases at V and 11 bases at J, leaving 8 bases unmatched. CDR3 amino acids: CASRRTGLQAFF. The CDR3 DNA reads as TGTGCCAGCAGACGGACAGGGCTCCAGGCTTTCTTT.

This clone occurred once. The V call is TRBV7-9, the J call TRBJ2-3; 7 nucleotides agree with TRBD1. V dropped 4 bases and J dropped 0; count of bases not matched to a gene: 4. The V gene's germline CDR1 is SEHNR and CDR2 FQNEAQ (reference sequence). The CDR3 is 15 amino acids. The CDR3 sequence: CASSSTGRSTDTQYF. Here the CDR3 DNA reads TGTGCCAGCAGCTCGACAGGGCGAAGCACAGATACGCAGTATTTT.

The V call is TRBV15, the J call TRBJ2-2; 10 nucleotides match TRBD2. Trimming took 3 bases from V and 6 from J; bases not matched to a gene: 4. Germline values: CDR1 LNHNV, CDR2 YYDKDF (reference sequence). The CDR3 covers 15 residues. The CDR3 sequence is CATSRVLAGSGELFF. The CDR3 nucleotides read TGTGCCACCAGCAGGGTACTAGCGGGGTCCGGGGAGCTGTTTTTT.